This record looks at one T cell receptor (beta chain) sequence and its context. The data belong to a study of preoperative IRX-2 immunotherapy in early breast cancer. The CDR3 sequence is 17 residues long. V was shortened by 4 bases and J by 2 bases, with 17 bases between the two germline ends. The germline gives CDR1 SGHVS, CDR2 FQNEAQ. Sequenced by immunoSEQ multiplex PCR; TCRdb stores in-frame clones only, minus some. The sample has some 22,000 clones; around 96% are singletons. Specified treatment: preoperative locoregional IRX-2 cytokine immunotherapy. Preoperative locoregional IRX-2 cytokine immunotherapy was tested in the phase Ib source study.

The receptor was derived from a human donor with breast cancer. The sample consisted of tumor tissue, taken after IRX-2 immunotherapy. The V call is TRBV7-8, the J call TRBJ1-4, with a tentative D call TRBD1 (5 bases). In nucleotides, the CDR3 is TGTGCCAGCAGCTCTTATGGGGGAGGGGTCACTAATGAAAAACTGTTTTTT. Translating gives CASSSYGGGVTNEKLFF.